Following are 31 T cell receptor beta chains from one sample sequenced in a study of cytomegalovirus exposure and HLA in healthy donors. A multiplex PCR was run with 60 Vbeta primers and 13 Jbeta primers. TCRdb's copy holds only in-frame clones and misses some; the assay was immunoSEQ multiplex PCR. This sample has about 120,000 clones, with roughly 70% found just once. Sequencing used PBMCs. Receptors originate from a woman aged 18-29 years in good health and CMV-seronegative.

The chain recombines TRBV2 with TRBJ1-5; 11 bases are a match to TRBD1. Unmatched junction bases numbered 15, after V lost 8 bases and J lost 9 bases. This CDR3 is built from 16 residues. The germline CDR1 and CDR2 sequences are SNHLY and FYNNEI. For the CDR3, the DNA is TGTGCCAGCGAAGGACAGGGGGCGGCTTACCCCACGCCCCAGCATTTT. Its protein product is CASEGQGAAYPTPQHF.

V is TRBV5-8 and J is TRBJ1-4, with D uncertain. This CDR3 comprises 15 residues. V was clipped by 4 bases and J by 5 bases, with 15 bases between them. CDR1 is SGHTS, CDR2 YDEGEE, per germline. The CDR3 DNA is TGTGCCAGCAGCCCGAGGGCCAGACTGAATGAAAAACTGTTTTTT. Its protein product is CASSPRARLNEKLFF. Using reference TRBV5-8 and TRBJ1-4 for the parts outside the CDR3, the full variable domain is EAGVTQSPTHLIKTRGQQATLRCSPISGHTSVYWYQQALGLGLQFLLWYDEGEERNRGNFPPRFSGRQFPNYSSELNVNALELEDSALYLCASSPRARLNEKLFFGSGTQLSVL.

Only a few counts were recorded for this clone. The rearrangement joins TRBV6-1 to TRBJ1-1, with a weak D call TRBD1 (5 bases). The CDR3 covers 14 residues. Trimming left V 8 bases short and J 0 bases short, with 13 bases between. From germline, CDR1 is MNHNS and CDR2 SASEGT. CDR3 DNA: TGTGCCAGCGACGGGGGACTCCTGAACACTGAAGCTTTCTTT. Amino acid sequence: CASDGGLLNTEAFF.

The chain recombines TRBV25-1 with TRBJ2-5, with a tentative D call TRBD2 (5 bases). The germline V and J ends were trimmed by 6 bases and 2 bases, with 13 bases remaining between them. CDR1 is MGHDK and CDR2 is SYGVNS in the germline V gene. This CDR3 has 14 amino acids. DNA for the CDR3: TGTGCCAGCAGCGACTACGGGTATCAAGAGACCCAGTACTTC. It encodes CASSDYGYQETQYF.

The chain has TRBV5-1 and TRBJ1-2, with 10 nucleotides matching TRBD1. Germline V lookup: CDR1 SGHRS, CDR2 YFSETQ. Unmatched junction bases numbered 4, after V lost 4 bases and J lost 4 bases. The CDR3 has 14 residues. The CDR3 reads CASSPGQGSYGYTF. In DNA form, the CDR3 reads TGCGCCAGCAGCCCGGGACAGGGGAGCTATGGCTACACCTTC.

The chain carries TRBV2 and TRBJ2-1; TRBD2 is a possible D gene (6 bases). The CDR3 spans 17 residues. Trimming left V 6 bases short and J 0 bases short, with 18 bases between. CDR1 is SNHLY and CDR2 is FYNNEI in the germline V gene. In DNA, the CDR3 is TGTGCCAGCAGGGAAAGGATTCTAGCGATCTCCTACAATGAGCAGTTCTTC. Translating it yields CASRERILAISYNEQFF.

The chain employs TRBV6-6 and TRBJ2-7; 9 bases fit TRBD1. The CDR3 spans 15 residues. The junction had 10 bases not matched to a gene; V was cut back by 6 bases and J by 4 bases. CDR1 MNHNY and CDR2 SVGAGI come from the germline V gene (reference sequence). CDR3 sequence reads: CASRNRQGVLYEQYF. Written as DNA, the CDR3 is TGTGCCAGCAGGAACCGACAGGGGGTTCTATACGAGCAGTACTTC.

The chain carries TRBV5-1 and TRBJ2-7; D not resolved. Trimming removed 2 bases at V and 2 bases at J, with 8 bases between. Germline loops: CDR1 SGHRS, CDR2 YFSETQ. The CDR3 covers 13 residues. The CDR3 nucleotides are TGCGCCAGCAGCTTCGGAGAACCCTACGAGCAGTACTTC. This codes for CASSFGEPYEQYF.

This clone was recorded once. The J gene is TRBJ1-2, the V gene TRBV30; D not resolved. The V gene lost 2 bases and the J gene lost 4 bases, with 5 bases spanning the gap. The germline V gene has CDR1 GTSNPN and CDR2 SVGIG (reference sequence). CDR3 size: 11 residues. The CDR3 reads CAWSYGYGYTF. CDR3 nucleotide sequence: TGTGCCTGGAGTTACGGCTATGGCTACACCTTC.

The CDR3 DNA is TGTGCCAGCAGGACCACGGGGACAGCCCAGCATTTT. This codes for CASRTTGTAQHF. V gene TRBV2 combines with J gene TRBJ1-5; 7 bases map to TRBD1. The germline V gene has CDR1 SNHLY and CDR2 FYNNEI. After removal of 6 bases from V and 11 bases from J, the junction contained 7 bases not matched to a gene. The CDR3 length is 12 residues.

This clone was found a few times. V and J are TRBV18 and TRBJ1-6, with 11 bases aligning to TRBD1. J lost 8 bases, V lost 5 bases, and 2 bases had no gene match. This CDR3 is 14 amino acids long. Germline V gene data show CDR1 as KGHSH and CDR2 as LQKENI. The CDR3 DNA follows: TGTGCCAGCTCAGAGGGACAGGGGGATTCACCCCTCCACTTT. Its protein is CASSEGQGDSPLHF.

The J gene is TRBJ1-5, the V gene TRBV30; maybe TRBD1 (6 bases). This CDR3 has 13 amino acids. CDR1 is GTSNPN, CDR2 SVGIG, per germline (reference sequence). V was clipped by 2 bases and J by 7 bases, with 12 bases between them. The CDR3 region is CAWSNRVSQPQHF. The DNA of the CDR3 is TGTGCCTGGAGTAACAGGGTCTCGCAGCCCCAGCATTTT.

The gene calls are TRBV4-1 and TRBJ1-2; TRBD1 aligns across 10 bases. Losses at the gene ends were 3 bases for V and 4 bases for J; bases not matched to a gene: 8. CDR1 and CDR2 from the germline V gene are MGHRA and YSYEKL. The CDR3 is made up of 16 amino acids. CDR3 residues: CASSQAGTGVAYGYTF. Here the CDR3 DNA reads TGCGCCAGCAGCCAGGCCGGGACAGGGGTCGCCTATGGCTACACCTTC.

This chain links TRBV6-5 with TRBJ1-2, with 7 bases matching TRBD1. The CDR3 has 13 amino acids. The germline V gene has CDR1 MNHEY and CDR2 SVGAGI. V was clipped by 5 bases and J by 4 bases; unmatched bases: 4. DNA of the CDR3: TGTGCCAGCAGTCCGACAGGGTTCTATGGCTACACCTTC. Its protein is CASSPTGFYGYTF.

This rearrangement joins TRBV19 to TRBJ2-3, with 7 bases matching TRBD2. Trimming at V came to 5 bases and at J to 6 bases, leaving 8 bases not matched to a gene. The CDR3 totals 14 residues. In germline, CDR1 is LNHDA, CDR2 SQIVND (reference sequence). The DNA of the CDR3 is TGTGCCAGTAGTCCAGGGACTACCCGGGATACGCAGTATTTT. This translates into CASSPGTTRDTQYF.

CDR3 loop: CASREQGERSQHF. In nucleotides, the CDR3 is TGTGCCAGTAGAGAACAGGGGGAGAGGTCTCAGCATTTT. This rearrangement joins TRBV19 to TRBJ1-5, with TRBD1 matching over 8 bases. Germline values: CDR1 LNHDA, CDR2 SQIVND (reference sequence). Trimming cost V 6 bases and J 13 bases; bases outside gene matches: 11. This CDR3 is built from 13 residues.

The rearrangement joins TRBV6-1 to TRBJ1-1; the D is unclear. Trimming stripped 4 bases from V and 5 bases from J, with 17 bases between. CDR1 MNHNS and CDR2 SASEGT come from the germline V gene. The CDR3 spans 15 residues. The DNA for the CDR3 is TGTGCCAGCAGTGCCCAGGTCGGAGGAGGGACTGAAGCTTTCTTT. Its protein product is CASSAQVGGGTEAFF.

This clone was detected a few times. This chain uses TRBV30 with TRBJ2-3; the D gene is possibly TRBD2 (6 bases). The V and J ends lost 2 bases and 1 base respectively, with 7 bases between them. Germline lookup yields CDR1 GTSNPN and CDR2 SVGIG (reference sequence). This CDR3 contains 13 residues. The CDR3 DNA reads TGTGCCTGGAGTAGGAGGGGCACAGATACGCAGTATTTT. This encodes CAWSRRGTDTQYF.

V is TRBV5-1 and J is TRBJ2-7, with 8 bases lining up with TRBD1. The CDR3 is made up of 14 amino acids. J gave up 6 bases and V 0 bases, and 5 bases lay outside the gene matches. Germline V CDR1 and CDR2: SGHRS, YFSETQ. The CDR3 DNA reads TGCGCCAGCAGCTTGGATACCACAGGGGGCGAGCAGTACTTC. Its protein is CASSLDTTGGEQYF.

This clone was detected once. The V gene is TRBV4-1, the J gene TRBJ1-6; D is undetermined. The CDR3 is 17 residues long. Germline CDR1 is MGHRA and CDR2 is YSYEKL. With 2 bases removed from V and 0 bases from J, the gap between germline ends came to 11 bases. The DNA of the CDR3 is TGCGCCAGCAGCCAATCGGCAGCTAGCTCCTATAATTCACCCCTCCACTTT. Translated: CASSQSAASSYNSPLHF.

The CDR3 DNA reads TGCGCCAGCAGCCATCCACGGGGTCTGGGATCATACTCTGGCTACACCTTC. This translates into CASSHPRGLGSYSGYTF. The chain uses TRBV23-1 and TRBJ1-2; no clear D. TRBV23-1 is an ORF, with its function uncertain. Trimming shortened V by 6 bases and J by 7 bases, and 27 bases separated the two germline ends. CDR3 size: 17 residues.

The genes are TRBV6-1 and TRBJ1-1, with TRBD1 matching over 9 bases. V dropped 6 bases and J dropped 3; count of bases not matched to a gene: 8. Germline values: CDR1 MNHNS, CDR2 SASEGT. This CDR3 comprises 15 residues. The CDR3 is CASSRDRDLYTEAFF. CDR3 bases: TGTGCCAGCAGCCGGGACAGGGATTTGTACACTGAAGCTTTCTTT.

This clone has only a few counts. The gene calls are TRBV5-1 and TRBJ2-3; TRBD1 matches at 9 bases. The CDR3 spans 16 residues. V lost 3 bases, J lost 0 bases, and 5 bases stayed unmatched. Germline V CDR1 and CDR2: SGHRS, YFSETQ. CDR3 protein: CASSSGTGPSTDTQYF. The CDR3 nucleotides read TGCGCCAGCAGCTCCGGGACAGGGCCCAGCACAGATACGCAGTATTTT.

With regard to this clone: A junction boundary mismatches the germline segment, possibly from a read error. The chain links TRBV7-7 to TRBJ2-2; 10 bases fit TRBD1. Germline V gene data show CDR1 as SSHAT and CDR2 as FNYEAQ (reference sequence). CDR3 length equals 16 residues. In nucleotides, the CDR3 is TGTGCTAGCAGCCCCGGGACAGGGGTTATGACCGGGGAGCTGTTTTTT. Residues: CASSPGTGVMTGELFF.

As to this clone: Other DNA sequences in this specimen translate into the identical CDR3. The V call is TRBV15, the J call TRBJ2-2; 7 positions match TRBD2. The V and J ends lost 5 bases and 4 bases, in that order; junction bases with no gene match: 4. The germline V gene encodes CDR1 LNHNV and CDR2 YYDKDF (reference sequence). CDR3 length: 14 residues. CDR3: CATSSGLTTGELFF. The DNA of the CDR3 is TGTGCCACCAGCTCGGGACTAACCACCGGGGAGCTGTTTTTT. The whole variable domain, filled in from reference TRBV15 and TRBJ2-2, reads DAMVIQNPRYQVTQFGKPVTLSCSQTLNHNVMYWYQQKSSQAPKLLFHYYDKDFNNEADTPDNFQSRRPNTSFCFLDIRSPGLGDTAMYLCATSSGLTTGELFFGEGSRLTVL.

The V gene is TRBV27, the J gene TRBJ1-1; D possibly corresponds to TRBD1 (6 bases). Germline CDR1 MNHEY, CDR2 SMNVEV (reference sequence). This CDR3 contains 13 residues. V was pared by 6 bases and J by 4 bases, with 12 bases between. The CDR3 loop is CASSYQGFTEAFF. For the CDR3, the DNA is TGTGCCAGCAGCTATCAGGGGTTCACTGAAGCTTTCTTT.

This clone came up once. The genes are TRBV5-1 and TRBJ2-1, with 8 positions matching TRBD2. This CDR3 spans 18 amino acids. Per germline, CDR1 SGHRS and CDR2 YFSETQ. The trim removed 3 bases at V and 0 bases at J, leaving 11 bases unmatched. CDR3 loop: CASSSPSGGLSSYNEQFF. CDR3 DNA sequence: TGCGCCAGCAGCTCCCCAAGCGGGGGCCTCAGCTCCTACAATGAGCAGTTCTTC.

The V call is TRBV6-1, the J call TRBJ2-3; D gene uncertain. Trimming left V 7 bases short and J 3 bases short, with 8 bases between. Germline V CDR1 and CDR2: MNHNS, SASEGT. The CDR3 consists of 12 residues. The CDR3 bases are TGTGCCAGCACCCCCGAGACAGATACGCAGTATTTT. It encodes CASTPETDTQYF.

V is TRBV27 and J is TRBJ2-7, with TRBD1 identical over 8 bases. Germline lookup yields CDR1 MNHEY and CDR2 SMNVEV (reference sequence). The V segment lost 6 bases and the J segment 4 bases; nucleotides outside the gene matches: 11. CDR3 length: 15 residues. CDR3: CASRRSTGAIYEQYF. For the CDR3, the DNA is TGTGCCAGCAGACGCTCGACAGGGGCGATTTACGAGCAGTACTTC.

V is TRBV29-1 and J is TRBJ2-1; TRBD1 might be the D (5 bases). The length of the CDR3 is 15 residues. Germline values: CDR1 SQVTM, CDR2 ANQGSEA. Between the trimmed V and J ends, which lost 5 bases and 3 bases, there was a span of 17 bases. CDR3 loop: CSVTSTVSFYNEQFF. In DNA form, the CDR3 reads TGCAGCGTTACATCGACAGTCAGTTTCTACAATGAGCAGTTCTTC.

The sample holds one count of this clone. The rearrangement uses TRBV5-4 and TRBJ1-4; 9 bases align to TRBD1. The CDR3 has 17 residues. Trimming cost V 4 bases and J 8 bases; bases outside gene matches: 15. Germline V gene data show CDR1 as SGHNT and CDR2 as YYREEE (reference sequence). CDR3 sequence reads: CASSLKKPGQGNEKLFF. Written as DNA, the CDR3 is TGTGCCAGCAGCCTAAAAAAGCCGGGACAGGGTAACGAAAAACTGTTTTTT.